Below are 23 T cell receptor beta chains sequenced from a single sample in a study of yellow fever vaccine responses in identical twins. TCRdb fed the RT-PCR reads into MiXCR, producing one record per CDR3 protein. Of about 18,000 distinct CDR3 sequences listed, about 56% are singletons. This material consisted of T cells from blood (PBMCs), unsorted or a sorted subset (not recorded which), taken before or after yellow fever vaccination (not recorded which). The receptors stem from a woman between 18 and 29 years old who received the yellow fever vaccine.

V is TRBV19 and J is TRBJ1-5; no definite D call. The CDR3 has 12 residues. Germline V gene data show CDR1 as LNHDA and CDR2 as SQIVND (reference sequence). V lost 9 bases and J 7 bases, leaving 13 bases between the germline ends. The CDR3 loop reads CASRMAVQPQHF. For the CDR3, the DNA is TGTGCCAGCCGCATGGCTGTCCAGCCCCAGCATTTT.

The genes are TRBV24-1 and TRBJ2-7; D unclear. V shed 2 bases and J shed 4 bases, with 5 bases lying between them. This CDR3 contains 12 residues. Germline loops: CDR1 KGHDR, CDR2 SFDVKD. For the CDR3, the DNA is TGTGCCACCAGTGATTACGGGTACGAGCAGTACTTC. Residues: CATSDYGYEQYF.

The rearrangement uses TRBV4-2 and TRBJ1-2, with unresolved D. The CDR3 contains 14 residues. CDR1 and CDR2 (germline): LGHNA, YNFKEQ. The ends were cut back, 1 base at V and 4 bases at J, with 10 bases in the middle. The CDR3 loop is CASSQGTESYGYTF. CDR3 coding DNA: TGTGCCAGCAGCCAAGGTACGGAATCCTATGGCTACACCTTC.

This CDR3 reads CASSIGRASDTQYF. The CDR3, as DNA: TGTGCCAGCAGCATCGGGAGGGCGTCAGATACGCAGTATTTT. The chain uses TRBV12-3 or TRBV12-4 and TRBJ2-3; 8 nucleotides match TRBD2. The CDR3 length is 14 residues. Unmatched junction bases numbered 6, after V lost 6 bases and J lost 4 bases.

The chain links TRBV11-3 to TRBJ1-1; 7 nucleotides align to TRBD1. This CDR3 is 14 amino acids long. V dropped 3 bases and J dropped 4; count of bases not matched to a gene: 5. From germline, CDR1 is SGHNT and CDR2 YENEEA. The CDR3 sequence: CASSFTGDRTEAFF. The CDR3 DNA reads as TGTGCCAGCAGCTTCACAGGGGATCGCACTGAAGCTTTCTTT.

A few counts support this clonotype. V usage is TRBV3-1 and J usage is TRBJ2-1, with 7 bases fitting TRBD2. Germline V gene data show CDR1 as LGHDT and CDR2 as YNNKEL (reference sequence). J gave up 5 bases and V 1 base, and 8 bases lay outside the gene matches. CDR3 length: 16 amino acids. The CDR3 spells CASSQGGLGSHNEQFF. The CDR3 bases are TGTGCCAGCAGCCAAGGAGGACTAGGTAGTCACAATGAGCAGTTCTTC.

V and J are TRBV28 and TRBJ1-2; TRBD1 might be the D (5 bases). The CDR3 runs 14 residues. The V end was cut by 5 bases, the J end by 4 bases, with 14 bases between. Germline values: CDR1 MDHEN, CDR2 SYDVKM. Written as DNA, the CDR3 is TGTGCCAGCAGTCAAACCGGGACTCCCTATGGCTACACCTTC. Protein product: CASSQTGTPYGYTF.

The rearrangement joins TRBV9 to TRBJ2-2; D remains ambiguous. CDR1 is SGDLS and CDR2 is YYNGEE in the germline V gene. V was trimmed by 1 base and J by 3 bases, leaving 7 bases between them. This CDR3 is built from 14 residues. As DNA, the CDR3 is TGTGCCAGCAGCGTACTTCCTGACACCGGGGAGCTGTTTTTT. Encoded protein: CASSVLPDTGELFF.

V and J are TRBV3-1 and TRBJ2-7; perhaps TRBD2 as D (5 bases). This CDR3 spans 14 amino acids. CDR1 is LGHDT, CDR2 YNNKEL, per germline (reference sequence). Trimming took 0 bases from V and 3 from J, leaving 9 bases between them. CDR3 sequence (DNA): TGTGCCAGCAGCCAAGATCCTAGCAGCTACGAGCAGTACTTC. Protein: CASSQDPSSYEQYF.

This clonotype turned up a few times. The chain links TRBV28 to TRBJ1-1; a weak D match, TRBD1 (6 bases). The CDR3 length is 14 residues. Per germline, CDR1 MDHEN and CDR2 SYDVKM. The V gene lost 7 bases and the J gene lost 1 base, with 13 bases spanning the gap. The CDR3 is CASTRGGWNTEAFF. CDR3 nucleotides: TGTGCCAGCACCAGAGGGGGTTGGAACACTGAAGCTTTCTTT.

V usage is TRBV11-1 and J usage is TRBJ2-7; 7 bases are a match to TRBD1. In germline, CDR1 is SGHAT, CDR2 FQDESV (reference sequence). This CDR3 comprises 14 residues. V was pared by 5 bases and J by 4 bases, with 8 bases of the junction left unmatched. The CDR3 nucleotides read TGTGCCAGCAGCCCCGGGACAGACATATACGAGCAGTACGTC. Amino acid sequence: CASSPGTDIYEQYV.

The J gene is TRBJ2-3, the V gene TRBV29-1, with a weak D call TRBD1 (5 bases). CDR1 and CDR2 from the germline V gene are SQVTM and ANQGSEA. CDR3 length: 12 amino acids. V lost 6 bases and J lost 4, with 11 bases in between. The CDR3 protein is CSVTGIADTQYF. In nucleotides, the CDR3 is TGCAGCGTAACAGGTATTGCAGATACGCAGTATTTT.

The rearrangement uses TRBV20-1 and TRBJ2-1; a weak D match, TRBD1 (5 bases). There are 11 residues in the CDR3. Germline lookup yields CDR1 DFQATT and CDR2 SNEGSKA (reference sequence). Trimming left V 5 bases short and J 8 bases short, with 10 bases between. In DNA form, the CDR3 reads TGCAGTGCTGAACCCAGGGATGAGCAGTTCTTC. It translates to CSAEPRDEQFF.

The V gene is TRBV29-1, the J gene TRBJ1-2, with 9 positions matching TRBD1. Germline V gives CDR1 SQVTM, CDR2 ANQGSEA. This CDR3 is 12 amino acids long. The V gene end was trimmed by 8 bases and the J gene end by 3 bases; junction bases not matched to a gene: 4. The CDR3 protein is CSLRTGDYGYTF. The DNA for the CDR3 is TGCAGCTTGCGGACAGGGGACTATGGCTACACCTTC.

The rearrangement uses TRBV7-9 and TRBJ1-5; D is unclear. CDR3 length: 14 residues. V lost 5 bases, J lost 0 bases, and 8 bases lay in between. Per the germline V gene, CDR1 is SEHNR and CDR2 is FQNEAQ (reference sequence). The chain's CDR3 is CASSTSNSNQPQHF. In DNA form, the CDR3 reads TGTGCCAGCAGCACCTCAAATAGCAATCAGCCCCAGCATTTT.

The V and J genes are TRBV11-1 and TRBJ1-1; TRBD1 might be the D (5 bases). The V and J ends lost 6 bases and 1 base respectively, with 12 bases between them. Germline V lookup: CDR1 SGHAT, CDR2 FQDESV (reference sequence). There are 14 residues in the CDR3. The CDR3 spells CASRPGTQNTEAFF. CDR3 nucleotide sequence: TGTGCCAGCAGGCCCGGGACCCAGAACACTGAAGCTTTCTTT.

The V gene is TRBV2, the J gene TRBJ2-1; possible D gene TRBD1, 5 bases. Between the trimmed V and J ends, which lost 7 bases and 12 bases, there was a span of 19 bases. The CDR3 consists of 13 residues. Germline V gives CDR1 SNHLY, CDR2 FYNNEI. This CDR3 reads CASTKGPSDGQFF. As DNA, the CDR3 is TGTGCCAGCACCAAGGGGCCGTCTGATGGGCAGTTCTTC. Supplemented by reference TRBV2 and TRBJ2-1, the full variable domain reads EPEVTQTPSHQVTQMGQEVILRCVPISNHLYFYWYRQILGQKVEFLVSFYNNEISEKSEIFDDQFSVERPDGSNFTLKIRSTKLEDSAMYFCASTKGPSDGQFFGPGTRLTVL.

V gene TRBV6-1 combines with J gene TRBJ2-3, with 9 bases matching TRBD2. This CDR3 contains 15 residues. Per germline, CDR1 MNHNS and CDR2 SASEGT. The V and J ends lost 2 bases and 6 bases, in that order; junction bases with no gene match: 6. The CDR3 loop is CASSELGTSWDTQYF. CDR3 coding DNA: TGTGCCAGCAGTGAATTGGGGACTAGCTGGGATACGCAGTATTTT.

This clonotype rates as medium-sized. For the CDR3, the DNA is TGTGCCTGCGCACGGGGGGAGCTGGAGGATGGCTACACCTTC. Protein: CACARGELEDGYTF. J is TRBJ1-2 and V is TRBV18; TRBD1 is a possible D gene (5 bases). The CDR3 covers 14 residues. The germline V gene encodes CDR1 KGHSH and CDR2 LQKENI. V lost 11 bases and J 6 bases, leaving 22 bases between the germline ends. Based on the CDR3 plus reference TRBV18 and TRBJ1-2, the full variable domain is NAGVMQNPRHLVRRRGQEARLRCSPMKGHSHVYWYRQLPEEGLKFMVYLQKENIIDESGMPKERFSAEFPKEGPSILRIQQVVRGDSAAYFCACARGELEDGYTFGSGTRLTVV.

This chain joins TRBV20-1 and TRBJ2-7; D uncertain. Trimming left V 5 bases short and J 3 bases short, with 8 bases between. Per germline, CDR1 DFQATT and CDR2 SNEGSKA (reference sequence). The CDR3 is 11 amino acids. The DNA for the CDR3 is TGCAGTGCTCGTCCACTCTACGAGCAGTACTTC. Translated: CSARPLYEQYF.

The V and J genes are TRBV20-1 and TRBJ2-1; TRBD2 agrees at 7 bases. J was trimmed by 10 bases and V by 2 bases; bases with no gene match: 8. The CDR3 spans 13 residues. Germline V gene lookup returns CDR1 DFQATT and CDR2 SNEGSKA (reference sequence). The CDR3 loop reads CSARNMGGREQFF. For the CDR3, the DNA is TGCAGTGCTAGAAACATGGGAGGGAGGGAGCAGTTCTTC.

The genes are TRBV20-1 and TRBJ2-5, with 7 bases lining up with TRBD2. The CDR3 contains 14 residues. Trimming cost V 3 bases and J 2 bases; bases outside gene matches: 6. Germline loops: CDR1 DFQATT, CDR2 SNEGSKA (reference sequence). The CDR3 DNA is TGCAGTGCTAGTTGGGGGGGGATGCAAGAGACCCAGTACTTC. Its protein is CSASWGGMQETQYF.

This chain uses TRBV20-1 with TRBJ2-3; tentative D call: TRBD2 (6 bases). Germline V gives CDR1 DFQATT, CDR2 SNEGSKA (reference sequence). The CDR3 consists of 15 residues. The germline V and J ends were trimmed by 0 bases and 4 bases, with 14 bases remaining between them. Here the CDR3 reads CSARDYGRWSDTQYF. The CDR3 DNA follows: TGCAGTGCTAGAGATTACGGGAGATGGTCAGATACGCAGTATTTT.